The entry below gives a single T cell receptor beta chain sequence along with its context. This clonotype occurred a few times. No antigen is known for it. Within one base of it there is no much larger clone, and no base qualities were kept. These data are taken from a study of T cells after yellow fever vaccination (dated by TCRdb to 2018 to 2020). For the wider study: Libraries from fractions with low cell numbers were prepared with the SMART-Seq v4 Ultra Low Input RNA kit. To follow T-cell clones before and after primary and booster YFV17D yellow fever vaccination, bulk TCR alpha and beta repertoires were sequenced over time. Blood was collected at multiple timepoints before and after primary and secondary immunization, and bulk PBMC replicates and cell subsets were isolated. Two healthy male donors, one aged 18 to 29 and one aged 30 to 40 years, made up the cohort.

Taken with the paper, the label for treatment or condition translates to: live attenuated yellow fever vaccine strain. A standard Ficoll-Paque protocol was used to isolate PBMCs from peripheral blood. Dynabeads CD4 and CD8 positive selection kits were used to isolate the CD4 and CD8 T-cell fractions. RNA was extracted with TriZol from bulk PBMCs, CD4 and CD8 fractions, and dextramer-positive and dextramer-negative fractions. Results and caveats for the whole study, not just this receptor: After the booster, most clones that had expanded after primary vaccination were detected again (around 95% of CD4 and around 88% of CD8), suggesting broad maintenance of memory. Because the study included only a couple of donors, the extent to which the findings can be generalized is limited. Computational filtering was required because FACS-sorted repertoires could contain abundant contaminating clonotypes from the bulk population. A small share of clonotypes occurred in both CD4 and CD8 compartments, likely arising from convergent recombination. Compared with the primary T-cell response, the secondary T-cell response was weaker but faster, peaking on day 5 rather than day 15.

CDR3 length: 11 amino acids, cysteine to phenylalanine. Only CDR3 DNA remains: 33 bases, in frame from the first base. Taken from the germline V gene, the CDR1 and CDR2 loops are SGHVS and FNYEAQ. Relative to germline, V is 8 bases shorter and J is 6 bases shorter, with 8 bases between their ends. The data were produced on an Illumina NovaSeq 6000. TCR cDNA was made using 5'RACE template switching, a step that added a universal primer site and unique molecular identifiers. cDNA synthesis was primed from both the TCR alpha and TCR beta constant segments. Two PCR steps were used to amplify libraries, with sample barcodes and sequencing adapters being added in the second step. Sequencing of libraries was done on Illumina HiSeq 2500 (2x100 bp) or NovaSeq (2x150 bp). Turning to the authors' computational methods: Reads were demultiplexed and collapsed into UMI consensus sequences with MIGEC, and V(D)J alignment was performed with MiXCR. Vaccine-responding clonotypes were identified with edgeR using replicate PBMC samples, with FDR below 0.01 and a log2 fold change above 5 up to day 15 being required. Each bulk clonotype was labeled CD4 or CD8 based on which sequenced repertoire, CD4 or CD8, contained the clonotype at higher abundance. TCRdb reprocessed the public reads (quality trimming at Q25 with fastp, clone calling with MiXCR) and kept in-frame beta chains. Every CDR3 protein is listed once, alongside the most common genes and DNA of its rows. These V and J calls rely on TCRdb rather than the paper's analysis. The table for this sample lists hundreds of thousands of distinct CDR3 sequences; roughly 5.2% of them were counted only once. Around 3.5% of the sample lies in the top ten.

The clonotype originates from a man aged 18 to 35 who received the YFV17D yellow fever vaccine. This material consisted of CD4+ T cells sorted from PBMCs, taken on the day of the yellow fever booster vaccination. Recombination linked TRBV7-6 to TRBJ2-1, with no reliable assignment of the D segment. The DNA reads TGTGCCAGCCGCCTAAGCAATGAGCAGTTCTTC. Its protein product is CASRLSNEQFF.